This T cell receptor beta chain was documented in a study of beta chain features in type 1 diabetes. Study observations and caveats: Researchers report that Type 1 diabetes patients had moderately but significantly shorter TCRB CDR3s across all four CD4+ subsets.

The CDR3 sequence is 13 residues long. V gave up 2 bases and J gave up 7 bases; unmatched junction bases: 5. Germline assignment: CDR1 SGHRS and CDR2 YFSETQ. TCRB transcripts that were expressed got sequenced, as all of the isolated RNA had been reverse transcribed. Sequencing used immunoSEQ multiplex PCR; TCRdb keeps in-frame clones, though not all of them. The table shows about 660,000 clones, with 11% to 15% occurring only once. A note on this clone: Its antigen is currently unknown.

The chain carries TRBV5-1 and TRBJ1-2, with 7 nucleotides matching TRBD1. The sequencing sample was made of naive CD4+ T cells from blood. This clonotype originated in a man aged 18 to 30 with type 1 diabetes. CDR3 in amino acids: CASSFRDSSGYTF. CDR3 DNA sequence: TGCGCCAGCAGCTTCCGGGACAGTAGTGGCTACACCTTC. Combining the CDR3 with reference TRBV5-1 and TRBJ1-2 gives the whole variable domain KAGVTQTPRYLIKTRGQQVTLSCSPISGHRSVSWYQQTPGQGLQFLFEYFSETQRNKGNFPGRFSGRQFSNSRSEMNVSTLELGDSALYLCASSFRDSSGYTFGSGTRLTVV.